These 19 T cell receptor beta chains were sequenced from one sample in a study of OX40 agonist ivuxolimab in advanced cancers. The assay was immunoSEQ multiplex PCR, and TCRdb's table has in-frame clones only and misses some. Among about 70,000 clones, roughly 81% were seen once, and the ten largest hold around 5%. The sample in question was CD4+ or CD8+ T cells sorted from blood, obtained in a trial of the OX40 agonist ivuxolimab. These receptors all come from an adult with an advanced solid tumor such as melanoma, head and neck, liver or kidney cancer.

In DNA form, the CDR3 reads TGTGCCAGCAGCTTGGCCGTTGAGCAGCAAGCTTTCTTT. Amino acid sequence: CASSLAVEQQAFF. The chain combines TRBV5-4 with TRBJ1-1, with no clear D. Trimming pared 0 bases from V and 9 bases from J, leaving 12 bases between. CDR1 is SGHNT, CDR2 YYREEE, per germline (reference sequence). This CDR3 region has 13 residues.

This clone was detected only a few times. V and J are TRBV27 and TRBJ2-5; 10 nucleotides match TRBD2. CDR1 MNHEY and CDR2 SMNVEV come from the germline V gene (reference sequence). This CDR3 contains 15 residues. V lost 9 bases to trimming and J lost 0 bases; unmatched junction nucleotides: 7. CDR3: CASSRTSGNQETQYF. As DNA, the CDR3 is TGTGCCAGTTCGAGGACTAGCGGAAACCAAGAGACCCAGTACTTC.

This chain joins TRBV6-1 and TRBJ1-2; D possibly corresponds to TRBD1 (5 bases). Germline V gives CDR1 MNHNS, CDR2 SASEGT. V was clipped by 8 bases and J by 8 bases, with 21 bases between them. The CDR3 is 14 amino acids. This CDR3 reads CASHFTRTSSGYTF. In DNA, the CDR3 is TGTGCCAGCCACTTTACCCGGACATCCAGCGGCTACACCTTC.

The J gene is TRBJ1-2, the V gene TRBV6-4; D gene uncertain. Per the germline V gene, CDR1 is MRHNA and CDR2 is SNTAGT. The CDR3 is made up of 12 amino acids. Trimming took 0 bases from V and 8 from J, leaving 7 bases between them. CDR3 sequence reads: CASSDSSGGYTF. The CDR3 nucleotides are TGTGCCAGCAGTGACTCGAGCGGGGGCTACACCTTC.

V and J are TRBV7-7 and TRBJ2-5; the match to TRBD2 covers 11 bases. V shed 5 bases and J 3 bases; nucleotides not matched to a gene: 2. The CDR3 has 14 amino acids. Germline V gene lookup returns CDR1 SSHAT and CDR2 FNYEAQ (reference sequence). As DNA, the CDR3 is TGTGCCAGCAGCGCACTAGCGGGAGAAGAGACCCAGTACTTC. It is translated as CASSALAGEETQYF. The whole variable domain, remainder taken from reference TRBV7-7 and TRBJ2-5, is GAGVSQSPRYKVTKRGQDVTLRCDPISSHATLYWYQQALGQGPEFLTYFNYEAQPDKSGLPSDRFSAERPEGSISTLTIQRTEQRDSAMYRCASSALAGEETQYFGPGTRLLVL.

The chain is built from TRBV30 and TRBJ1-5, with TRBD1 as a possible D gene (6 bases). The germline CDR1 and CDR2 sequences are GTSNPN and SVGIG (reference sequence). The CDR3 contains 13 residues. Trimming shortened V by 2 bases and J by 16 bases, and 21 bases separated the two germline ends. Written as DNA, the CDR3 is TGTGCCTGGAGTCCAACATTTAGAACAGGGAAACATTTT. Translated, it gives CAWSPTFRTGKHF.

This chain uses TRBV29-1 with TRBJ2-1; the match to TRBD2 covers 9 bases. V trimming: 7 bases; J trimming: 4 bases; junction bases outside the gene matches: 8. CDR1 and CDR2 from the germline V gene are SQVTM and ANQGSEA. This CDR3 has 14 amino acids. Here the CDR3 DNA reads TGCAGCGCCGTCTCTAGCGGGGCTTACAATGAGCAGTTCTTC. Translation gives CSAVSSGAYNEQFF.

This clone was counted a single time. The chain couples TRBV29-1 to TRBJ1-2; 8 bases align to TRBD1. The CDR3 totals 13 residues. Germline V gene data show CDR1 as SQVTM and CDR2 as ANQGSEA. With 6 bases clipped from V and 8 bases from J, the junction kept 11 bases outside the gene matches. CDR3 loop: CSVINQGASGYTF. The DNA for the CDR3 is TGCAGCGTCATTAACCAGGGGGCGTCCGGCTACACCTTC.

The CDR3 region is CASSEWGAANEKLFF. The DNA for the CDR3 is TGTGCCAGCAGTGAATGGGGGGCGGCTAATGAAAAACTGTTTTTT. The V gene is TRBV25-1, the J gene TRBJ1-4; tentative D call: TRBD1 (6 bases). V gave up 1 base and J gave up 3 bases, with 9 bases separating them. Germline V gives CDR1 MGHDK, CDR2 SYGVNS. The CDR3 is 15 amino acids.

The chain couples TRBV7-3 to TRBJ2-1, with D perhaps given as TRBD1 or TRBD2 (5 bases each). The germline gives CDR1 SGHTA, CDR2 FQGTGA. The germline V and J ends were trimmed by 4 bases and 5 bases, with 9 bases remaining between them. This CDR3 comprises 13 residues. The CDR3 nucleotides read TGTGCCAGCAGCTCGGGACCAAACAATGAGCAGTTCTTC. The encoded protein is CASSSGPNNEQFF.

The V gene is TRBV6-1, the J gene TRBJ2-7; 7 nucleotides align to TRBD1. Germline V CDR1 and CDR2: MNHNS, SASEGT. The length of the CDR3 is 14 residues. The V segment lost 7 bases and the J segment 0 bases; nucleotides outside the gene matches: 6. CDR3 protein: CASKDRSFSYEQYF. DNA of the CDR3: TGTGCCAGCAAGGACAGGAGTTTCTCCTACGAGCAGTACTTC.

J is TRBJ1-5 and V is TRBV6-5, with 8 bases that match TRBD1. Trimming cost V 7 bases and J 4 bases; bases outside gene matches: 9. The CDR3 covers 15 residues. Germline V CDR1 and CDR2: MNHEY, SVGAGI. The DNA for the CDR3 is TGTGCCAGCACCGACAGGGGTTATGGTAATCAGCCCCAGCATTTT. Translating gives CASTDRGYGNQPQHF.

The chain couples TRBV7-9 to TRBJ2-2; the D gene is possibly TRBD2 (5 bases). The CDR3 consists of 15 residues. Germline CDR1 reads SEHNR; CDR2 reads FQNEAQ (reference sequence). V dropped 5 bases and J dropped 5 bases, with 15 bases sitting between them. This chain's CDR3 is CASSRTRVVTGELFF. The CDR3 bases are TGTGCCAGCAGCCGTACTAGGGTGGTGACCGGGGAGCTGTTTTTT.

DNA for the CDR3: TGTGCCACCAGCAGAGAATGGGCGGCCTCGGGCGCAGATACGCAGTATTTT. Translating gives CATSREWAASGADTQYF. V is TRBV15 and J is TRBJ2-3, with no clear D. Deletions cut 0 bases from V and 4 bases from J, with 17 bases between. Germline V gene data show CDR1 as LNHNV and CDR2 as YYDKDF (reference sequence). The CDR3 covers 17 residues.

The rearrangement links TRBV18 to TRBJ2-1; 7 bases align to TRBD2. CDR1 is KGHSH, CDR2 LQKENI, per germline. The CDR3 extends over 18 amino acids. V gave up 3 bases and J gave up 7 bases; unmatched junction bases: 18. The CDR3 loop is CASSPPPGLGWGGNEQFF. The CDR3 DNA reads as TGTGCCAGCTCACCCCCGCCCGGACTAGGCTGGGGGGGGAATGAGCAGTTCTTC.

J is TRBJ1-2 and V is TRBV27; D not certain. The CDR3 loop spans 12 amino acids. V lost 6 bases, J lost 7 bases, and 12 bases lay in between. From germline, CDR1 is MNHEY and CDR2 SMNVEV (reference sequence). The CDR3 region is CASSPMGGGYTF. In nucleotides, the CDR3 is TGTGCCAGCAGCCCTATGGGAGGTGGCTACACCTTC.

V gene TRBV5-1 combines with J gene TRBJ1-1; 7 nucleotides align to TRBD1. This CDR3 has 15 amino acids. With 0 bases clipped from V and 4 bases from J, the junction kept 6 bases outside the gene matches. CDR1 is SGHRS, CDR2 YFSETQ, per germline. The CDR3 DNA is TGCGCCAGCAGCTTGGGACAGGGATATAGCACTGAAGCTTTCTTT. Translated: CASSLGQGYSTEAFF. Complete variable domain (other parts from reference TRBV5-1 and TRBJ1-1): KAGVTQTPRYLIKTRGQQVTLSCSPISGHRSVSWYQQTPGQGLQFLFEYFSETQRNKGNFPGRFSGRQFSNSRSEMNVSTLELGDSALYLCASSLGQGYSTEAFFGQGTRLTVV.

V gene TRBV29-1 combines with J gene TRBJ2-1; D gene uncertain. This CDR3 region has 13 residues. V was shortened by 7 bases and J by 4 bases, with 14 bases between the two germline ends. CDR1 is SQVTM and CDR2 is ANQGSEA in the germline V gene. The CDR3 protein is CSALAEGYNEQFF. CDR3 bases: TGCAGCGCCCTGGCTGAAGGGTACAATGAGCAGTTCTTC.

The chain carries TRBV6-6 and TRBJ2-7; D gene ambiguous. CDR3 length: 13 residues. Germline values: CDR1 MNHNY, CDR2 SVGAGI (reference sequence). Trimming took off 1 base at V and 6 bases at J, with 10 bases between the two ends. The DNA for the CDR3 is TGTGCCAGCAGTTACTTCTACCGGGTCGAGCAGTACTTC. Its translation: CASSYFYRVEQYF.